This TCR beta chain was sequenced for a study of beta chain features in type 1 diabetes. The overall study: All samples combined gave roughly 100,000,000 sorted cells for examination.

Every bit of the isolated RNA underwent reverse transcription, so sequencing read expressed TCRB transcripts. Produced via immunoSEQ multiplex PCR; TCRdb's table is partial and in-frame only. The sample contains roughly 500,000 clones, roughly 10% of which appear only once. The sample taken for sequencing was naive CD4+ T cells from blood. The sequence was obtained from a woman between 18 and 29 years old in good health.

The CDR3 DNA reads TGTGCCAGCAGGGAGGACAGGGTCTACGAGCAGTACGTC. Its translation is CASREDRVYEQYV. The chain has TRBV2 and TRBJ2-7; 8 bases match TRBD1. Germline values: CDR1 SNHLY, CDR2 FYNNEI. Unmatched junction bases numbered 4, after V lost 6 bases and J lost 3 bases. CDR3 length equals 13 residues.